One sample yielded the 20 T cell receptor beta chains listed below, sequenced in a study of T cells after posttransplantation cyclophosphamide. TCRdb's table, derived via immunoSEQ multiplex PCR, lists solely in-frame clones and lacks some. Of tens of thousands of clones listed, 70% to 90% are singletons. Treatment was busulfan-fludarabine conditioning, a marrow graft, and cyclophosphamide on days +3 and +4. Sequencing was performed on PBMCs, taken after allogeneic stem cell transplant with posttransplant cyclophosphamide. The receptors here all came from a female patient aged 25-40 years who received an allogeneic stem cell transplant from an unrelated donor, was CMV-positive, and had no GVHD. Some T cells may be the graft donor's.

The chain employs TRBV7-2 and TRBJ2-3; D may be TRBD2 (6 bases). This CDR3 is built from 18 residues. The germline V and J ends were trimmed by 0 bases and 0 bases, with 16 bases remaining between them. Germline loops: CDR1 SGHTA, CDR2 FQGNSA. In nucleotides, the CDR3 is TGTGCCAGCAGCTTAGCGGCCGGGGGATTCCGTAGCACAGATACGCAGTATTTT. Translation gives CASSLAAGGFRSTDTQYF.

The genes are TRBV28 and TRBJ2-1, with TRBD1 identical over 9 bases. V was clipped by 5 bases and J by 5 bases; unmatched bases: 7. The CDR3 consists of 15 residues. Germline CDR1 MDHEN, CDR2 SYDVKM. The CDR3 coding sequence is TGTGCCAGCAGTAAACAGGGGGCGTCCAACAATGAGCAGTTCTTC. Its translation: CASSKQGASNNEQFF.

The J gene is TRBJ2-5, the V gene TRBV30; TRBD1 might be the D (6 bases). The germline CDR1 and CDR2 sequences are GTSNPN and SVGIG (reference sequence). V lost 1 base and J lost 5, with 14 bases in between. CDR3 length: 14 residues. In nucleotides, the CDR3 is TGTGCCTGGAGTGGACTAAGGGGGATGGAGACCCAGTACTTC. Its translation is CAWSGLRGMETQYF.

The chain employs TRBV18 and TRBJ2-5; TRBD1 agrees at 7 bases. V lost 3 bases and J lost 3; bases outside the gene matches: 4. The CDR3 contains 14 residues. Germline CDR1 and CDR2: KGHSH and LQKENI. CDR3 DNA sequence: TGTGCCAGCTCACCTCGACAGGGAGAAGAGACCCAGTACTTC. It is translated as CASSPRQGEETQYF.

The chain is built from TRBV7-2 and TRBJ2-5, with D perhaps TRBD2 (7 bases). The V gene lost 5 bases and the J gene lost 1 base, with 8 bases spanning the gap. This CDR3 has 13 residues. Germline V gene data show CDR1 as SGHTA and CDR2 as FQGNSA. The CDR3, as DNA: TGTGCCAGCAGCCGGGGGGCCCAAGAGACCCAGTACTTC. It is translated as CASSRGAQETQYF.

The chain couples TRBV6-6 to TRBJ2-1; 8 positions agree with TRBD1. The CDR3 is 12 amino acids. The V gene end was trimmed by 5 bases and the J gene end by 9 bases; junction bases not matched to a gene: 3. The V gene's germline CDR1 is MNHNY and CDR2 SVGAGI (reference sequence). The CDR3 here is CASSRDRGEQFF. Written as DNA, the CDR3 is TGTGCCAGCAGTCGCGACAGGGGTGAGCAGTTCTTC.

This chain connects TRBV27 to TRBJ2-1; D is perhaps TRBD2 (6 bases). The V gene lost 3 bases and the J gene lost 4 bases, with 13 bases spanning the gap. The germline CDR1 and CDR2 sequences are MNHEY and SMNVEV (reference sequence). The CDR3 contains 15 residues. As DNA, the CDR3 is TGTGCCAGCAGTTTGGGGGGAAAAGCGTACAATGAGCAGTTCTTC. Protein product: CASSLGGKAYNEQFF.

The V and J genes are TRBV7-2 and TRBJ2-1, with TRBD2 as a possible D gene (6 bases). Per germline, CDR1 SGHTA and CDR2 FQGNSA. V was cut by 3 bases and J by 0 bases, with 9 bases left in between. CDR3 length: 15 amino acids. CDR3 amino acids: CASSFSGPSYNEQFF. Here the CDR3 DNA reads TGTGCCAGCAGCTTCAGCGGGCCCTCCTACAATGAGCAGTTCTTC.

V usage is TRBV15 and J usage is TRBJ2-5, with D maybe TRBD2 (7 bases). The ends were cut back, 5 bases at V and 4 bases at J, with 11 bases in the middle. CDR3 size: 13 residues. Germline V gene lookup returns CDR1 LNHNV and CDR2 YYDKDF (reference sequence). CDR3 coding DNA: TGTGCCACCAGCCGGGGGGCCGGAGAGACCCAGTACTTC. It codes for CATSRGAGETQYF.

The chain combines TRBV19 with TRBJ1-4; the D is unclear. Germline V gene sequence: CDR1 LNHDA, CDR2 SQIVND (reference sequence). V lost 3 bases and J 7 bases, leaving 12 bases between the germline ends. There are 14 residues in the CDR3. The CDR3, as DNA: TGTGCCAGTAGTATTAGTCGGGATGGTGAAAAACTGTTTTTT. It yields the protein CASSISRDGEKLFF.

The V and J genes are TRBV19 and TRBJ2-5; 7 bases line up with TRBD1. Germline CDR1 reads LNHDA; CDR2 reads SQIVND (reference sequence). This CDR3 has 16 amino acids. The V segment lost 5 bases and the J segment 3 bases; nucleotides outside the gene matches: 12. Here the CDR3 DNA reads TGTGCCAGTAGTTCCCACCTCCGGGACAGCGAAGAGACCCAGTACTTC. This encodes CASSSHLRDSEETQYF.

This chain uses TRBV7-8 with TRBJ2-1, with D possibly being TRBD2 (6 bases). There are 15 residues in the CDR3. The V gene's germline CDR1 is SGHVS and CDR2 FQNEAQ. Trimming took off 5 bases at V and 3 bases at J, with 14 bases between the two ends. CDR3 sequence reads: CASSTGTPHYNEQFF. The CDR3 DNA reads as TGTGCCAGCAGCACCGGGACTCCTCACTACAATGAGCAGTTCTTC.

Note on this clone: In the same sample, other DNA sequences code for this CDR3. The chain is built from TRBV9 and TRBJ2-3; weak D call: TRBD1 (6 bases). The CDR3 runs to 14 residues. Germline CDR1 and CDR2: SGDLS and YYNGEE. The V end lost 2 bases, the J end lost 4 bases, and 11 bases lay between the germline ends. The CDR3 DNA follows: TGTGCCAGCAGCGTCAGGGGCGGGCCAGATACGCAGTATTTT. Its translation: CASSVRGGPDTQYF.

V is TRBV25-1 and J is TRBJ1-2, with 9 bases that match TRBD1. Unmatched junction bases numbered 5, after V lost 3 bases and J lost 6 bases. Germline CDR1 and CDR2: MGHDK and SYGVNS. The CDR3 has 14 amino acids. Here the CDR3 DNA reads TGTGCCAGCAGTGACTTCACAGGGGGCGATGGCTACACCTTC. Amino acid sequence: CASSDFTGGDGYTF.

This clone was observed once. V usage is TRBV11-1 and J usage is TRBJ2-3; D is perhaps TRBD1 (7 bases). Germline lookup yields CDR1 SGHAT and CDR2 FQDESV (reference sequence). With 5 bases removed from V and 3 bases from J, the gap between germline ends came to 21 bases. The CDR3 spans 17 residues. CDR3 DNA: TGTGCCAGCAGCATCGGAGGGGGCGCAAAAAGGACAGATACGCAGTATTTT. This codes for CASSIGGGAKRTDTQYF.

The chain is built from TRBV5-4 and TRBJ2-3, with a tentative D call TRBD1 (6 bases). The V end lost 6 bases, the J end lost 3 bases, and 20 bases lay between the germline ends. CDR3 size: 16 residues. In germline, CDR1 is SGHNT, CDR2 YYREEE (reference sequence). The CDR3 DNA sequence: TGTGCCAGCAAGGGGGAAAAGTTTTTTGGGACAGATACGCAGTATTTT. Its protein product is CASKGEKFFGTDTQYF.

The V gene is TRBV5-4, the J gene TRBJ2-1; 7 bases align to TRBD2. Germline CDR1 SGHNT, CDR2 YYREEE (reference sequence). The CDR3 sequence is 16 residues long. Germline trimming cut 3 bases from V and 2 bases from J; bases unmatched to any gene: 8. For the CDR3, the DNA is TGTGCCAGCAGCTATGATCAACGGGGGGCCTACAATGAGCAGTTCTTC. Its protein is CASSYDQRGAYNEQFF.

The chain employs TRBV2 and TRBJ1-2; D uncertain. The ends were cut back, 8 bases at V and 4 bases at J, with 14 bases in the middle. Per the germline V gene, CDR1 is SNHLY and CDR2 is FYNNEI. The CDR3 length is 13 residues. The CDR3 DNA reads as TGTGCCAGCCGGTCCCTCTTGAGCTATGGCTACACCTTC. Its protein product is CASRSLLSYGYTF. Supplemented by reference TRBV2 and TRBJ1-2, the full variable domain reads EPEVTQTPSHQVTQMGQEVILRCVPISNHLYFYWYRQILGQKVEFLVSFYNNEISEKSEIFDDQFSVERPDGSNFTLKIRSTKLEDSAMYFCASRSLLSYGYTFGSGTRLTVV.

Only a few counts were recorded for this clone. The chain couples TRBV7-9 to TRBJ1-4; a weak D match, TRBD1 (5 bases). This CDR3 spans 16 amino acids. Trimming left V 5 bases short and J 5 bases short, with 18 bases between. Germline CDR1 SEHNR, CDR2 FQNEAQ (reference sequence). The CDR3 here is CASSPPGFGANEKLFF. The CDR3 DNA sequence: TGTGCCAGCAGCCCCCCCGGGTTTGGGGCCAATGAAAAACTGTTTTTT.

The CDR3 protein is CASSSTGIRGQPQHF. The DNA of the CDR3 is TGTGCCAGCAGTTCGACAGGAATCAGAGGCCAGCCCCAGCATTTT. The J gene is TRBJ1-5, the V gene TRBV6-1; tentatively, D is TRBD1 (6 bases). Trimming cost V 5 bases and J 7 bases, with 18 bases left between them. The CDR3 sequence is 15 residues long. Germline-derived CDR1 and CDR2 are MNHNS and SASEGT.